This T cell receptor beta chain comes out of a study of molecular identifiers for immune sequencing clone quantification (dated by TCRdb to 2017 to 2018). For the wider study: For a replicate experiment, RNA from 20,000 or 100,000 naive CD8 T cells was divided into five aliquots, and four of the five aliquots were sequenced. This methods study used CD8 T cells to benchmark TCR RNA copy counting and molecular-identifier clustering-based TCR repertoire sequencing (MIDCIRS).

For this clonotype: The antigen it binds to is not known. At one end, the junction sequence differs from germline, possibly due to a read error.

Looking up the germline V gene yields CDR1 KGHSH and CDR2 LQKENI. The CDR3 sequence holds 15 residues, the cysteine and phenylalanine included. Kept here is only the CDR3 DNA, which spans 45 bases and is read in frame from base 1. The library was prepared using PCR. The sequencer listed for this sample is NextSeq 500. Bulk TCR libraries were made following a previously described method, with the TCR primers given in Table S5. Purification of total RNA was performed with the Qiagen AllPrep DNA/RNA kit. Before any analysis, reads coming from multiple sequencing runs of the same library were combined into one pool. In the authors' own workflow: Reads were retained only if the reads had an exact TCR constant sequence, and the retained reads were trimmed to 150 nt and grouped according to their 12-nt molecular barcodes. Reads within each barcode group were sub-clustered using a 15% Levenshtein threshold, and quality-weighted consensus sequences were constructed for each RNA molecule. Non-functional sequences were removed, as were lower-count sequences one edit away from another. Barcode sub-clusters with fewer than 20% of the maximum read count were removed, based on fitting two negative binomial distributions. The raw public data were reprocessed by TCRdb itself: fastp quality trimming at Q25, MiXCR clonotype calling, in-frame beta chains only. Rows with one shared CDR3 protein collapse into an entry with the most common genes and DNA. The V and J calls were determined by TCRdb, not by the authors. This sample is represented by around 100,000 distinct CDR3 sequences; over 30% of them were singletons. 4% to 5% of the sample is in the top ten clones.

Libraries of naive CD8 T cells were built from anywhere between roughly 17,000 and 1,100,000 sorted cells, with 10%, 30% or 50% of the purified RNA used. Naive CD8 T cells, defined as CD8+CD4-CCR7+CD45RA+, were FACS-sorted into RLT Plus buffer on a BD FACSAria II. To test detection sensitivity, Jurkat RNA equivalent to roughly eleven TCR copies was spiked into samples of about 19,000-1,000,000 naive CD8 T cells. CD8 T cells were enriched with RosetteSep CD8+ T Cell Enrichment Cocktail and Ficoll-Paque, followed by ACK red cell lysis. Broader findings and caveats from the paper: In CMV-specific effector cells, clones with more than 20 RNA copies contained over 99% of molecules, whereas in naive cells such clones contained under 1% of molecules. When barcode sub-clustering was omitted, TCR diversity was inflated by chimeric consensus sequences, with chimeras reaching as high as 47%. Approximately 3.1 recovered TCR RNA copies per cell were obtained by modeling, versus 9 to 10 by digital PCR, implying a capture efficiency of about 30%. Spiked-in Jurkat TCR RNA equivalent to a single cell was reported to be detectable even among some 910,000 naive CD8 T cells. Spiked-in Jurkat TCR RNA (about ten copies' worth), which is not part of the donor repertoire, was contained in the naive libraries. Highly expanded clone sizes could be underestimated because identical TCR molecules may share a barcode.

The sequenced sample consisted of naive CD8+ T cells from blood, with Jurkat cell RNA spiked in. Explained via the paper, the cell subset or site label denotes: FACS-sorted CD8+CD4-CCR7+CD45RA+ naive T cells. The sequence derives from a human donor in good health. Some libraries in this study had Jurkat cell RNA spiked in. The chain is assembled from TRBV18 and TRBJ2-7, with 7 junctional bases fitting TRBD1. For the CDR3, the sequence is CASSSSTGTAYEPYF. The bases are TGTGCCAGCTCTTCATCTACCGGGACAGCATACGAGCCGTACTTC.